This entry concerns a single TCR beta chain. Its antigen is as yet unknown. iRepertoire HTBI primers and Arm-PCR of CDR3 regions built TCR beta libraries. TCRdb re-derived calls from the multiplex PCR reads in MiXCR, one entry per CDR3 protein. This sample has more than 650,000 distinct CDR3 sequences; about 30% occur once, and the top ten carry about two fifths. The sample comes from a study of regulatory T cells in long-lasting Graves disease. General study findings and limits: Persistent cases favored TRBV28, TRBJ1-2 and TRBJ2-5. Reduced TCR diversity was observed in persistent Graves' patients versus newly diagnosed patients.

The CDR3 loop spans 13 amino acids. CDR1 and CDR2 (germline): MNHNS, SASEGT. V was pared by 1 base and J by 10 bases, with 13 bases between. The time point denotes: persistent/refractory GD, antithyroid drugs over 5 years with positive TRAb. The TCR library used RNA extracted from PBMCs. The source of the patients was an endocrinology department in Xi'an, China. The receptor was derived from a female donor with Graves disease. The rearrangement joins TRBV6-1 to TRBJ1-1; D is undetermined. Sequencing used peripheral blood mononuclear cells (PBMCs), obtained when the disease was refractory, from a patient treated with antithyroid drugs. The CDR3 here is CASSEGIFGPAFF. CDR3 coding DNA: TGTGCCAGCAGTGAAGGAATTTTTGGACCAGCTTTCTTT.